Listed below are T cell receptor beta chains from one sample, sequenced in a study of cytomegalovirus exposure and HLA in healthy donors. Repertoires were generated with immunoSEQ multiplex PCR, while TCRdb's copy carries only in-frame clones and drops some. The table lists a few hundred thousand clones, around 65% of them singletons, with over 2% in the top ten. Specimen: PBMCs. The receptor set was obtained from a female donor in good health and CMV-seronegative. Each CDR3 is given with its conserved first and last residue. A D gene is named only where the DNA matches it firmly. The size entry is marked missing in some rows and otherwise reads once, few, many or a size class.

d_call j_call clone_size v_call cdr3_nt cdr3_aa
- TRBJ1-6 - TRBV5-3 TGTGCCAGAAGCACGCTTGAACCAGGGGATAATTCCCCCCTCCACTTT CARSTLEPGDNSPLHF
TRBD1 TRBJ1-1 - TRBV5-6 TGTGCCAGCAGCTCTCGACAGGGGAGATCTGAAGCTTTCTTT CASSSRQGRSEAFF
TRBD1 TRBJ1-1 - TRBV2 TGTGCCAGCAGGGGTTTACCCGGGACAGGAATGAACACTGAAGCTTTCTTT CASRGLPGTGMNTEAFF
- TRBJ1-4 - TRBV7-2 TGTGCCAGCAGCTTAGGTCTGGGACACCGAGCAGAAAAACTGTTTTTT CASSLGLGHRAEKLFF
- TRBJ2-2 - TRBV19 TGTGCCAGTAGTATTGCGAGCGTGAACACCGGGGAGCTGTTTTTT CASSIASVNTGELFF
- TRBJ2-2 - TRBV19 TGTGCCAGTAGTGGTTGGGGGCAAACCGGGGAGCTGTTTTTT CASSGWGQTGELFF
TRBD1 TRBJ2-2 - TRBV28 TGTGCCAGCAGTCCTCAGACAGGGTGGACCGGGGAGCTGTTTTTT CASSPQTGWTGELFF
TRBD2 TRBJ2-3 - TRBV7-2 TGTGCCAGCAGCTTGACTAGCGCGACAAGGGATACGCAGTATTTT CASSLTSATRDTQYF
- TRBJ1-2 once TRBV2 TGTGCCAGCAAAGAGACAGTGACGGGCTACACCTTC CASKETVTGYTF
- TRBJ1-2 - TRBV7-9 TGTGCCAGCAGCAGAGACACTTATGGCTACACCTTC CASSRDTYGYTF
- TRBJ2-7 - TRBV2 TGTGCCAGCAGTGCGGGACTTTCCTACGAGCAGTACTTC CASSAGLSYEQYF
- TRBJ2-5 - TRBV27 TGTGCCAGCAGGGCAGACGGGGCGGGAAACCAAGAGACCCAGTACTTC CASRADGAGNQETQYF
- TRBJ2-7 - TRBV7-2 TGTGCCAGCAGCTTAGGACGAGAAACAGGGCGGAGCTCCTACGAGCAGTACTTC CASSLGRETGRSSYEQYF
TRBD2 TRBJ2-1 - TRBV27 TGTGCCAGCAGTCCGGATTATAGCGGGAGGGAGCAGTTCTTC CASSPDYSGREQFF
TRBD1 TRBJ1-2 - TRBV30 TGTGCCTGGAGTGCTATCGTCACAGGGGGCTCTGTTACCTTC CAWSAIVTGGSVTF
TRBD1 TRBJ2-4 - TRBV7-9 TGTGCCAGCAGCGCCAGCTACAGGGGGCCTCAAAACATTCAGTACTTC CASSASYRGPQNIQYF
- TRBJ2-5 - TRBV21-1 TGTGCCAGCAGCAGGGTTGAGGGAGTGAAACAGACCCAGTACTTC CASSRVEGVKQTQYF
TRBD2 TRBJ2-3 - TRBV2 TGTGCCAGCAGGAGAACGGGAGGGACAGATACGCAGTATTTT CASRRTGGTDTQYF
- TRBJ2-2 - TRBV10-3 TGTGCCTCCCGGGACACCGGGGAGCTGTTTTTT CASRDTGELFF
- TRBJ2-7 - TRBV5-1 TGCGCCAGCAGAGATCGGGCAGGGATGGCCTACGAGCAGTACTTC CASRDRAGMAYEQYF
TRBD1 TRBJ2-7 - TRBV19 TGTGCCAGTAGTACGACAGGGTACCGGTACGAGCAGTACTTC CASSTTGYRYEQYF
- TRBJ2-3 few TRBV5-1 TGCGCCAGCAGCTTGGTAGGGGGGGCTTACACAGATACGCAGTATTTT CASSLVGGAYTDTQYF
TRBD2 TRBJ2-3 - TRBV7-7 TGTGCCAGCAGCTTAGGACTAGCGGGGCTCGATACGCAGTATTTT CASSLGLAGLDTQYF
TRBD2 TRBJ2-2 few TRBV15 TGTGCCACCAGCAGATCGACTAGCGGGAGGTCGAACACCGGGGAGCTGTTTTTT CATSRSTSGRSNTGELFF
TRBD1 TRBJ2-5 - TRBV7-9 TGTGCCAGCAGCGAAGACAGGGACGAGACCCAGTACTTC CASSEDRDETQYF
- TRBJ2-7 once TRBV7-8 TGTGCCAGCAGCAAGGGACTTAACTACGAGCAGTACTTC CASSKGLNYEQYF
- TRBJ2-7 - TRBV5-1 TGCGCCAGCAGCTTGGGGGGCAACAAGGGGCAGTACTTC CASSLGGNKGQYF
TRBD1 TRBJ1-2 - TRBV10-2 TGCGCCAGCAGAGGACAGGGGCTAGGAGGCTACACCTTC CASRGQGLGGYTF
- TRBJ1-4 - TRBV2 TGTGCCAGCAGGGGGACATCTGGTAATGAAAAACTGTTTTTT CASRGTSGNEKLFF
TRBD2 TRBJ2-5 - TRBV5-1 TGCGCCAGCAGCTTGGCTGCTAGCGGACCACAAGAGACCCAGTACTTC CASSLAASGPQETQYF
- TRBJ2-7 - TRBV4-1 TGCGCCAGCAGCCGAGGACAGAGTGCCGAGCAGTACTTC CASSRGQSAEQYF
TRBD1 TRBJ2-7 - TRBV27 TGTGCCAGCAGTTTGACAGGGAGTGAGCAGTACTTC CASSLTGSEQYF
TRBD1 TRBJ2-7 once TRBV7-9 TGTGCCAGCAGCCTACAGGGGGCTGGCGAGCAGTACTTC CASSLQGAGEQYF
- TRBJ2-7 - TRBV9 TGTGCCAGCAGCGTAGGGGATCTGGCGGGATACGAGCAGTACTTC CASSVGDLAGYEQYF
TRBD1 TRBJ1-4 - TRBV28 TGTGCCAGCAGGGGACAGGGGAATGAAAAACTGTTTTTT CASRGQGNEKLFF
TRBD1 TRBJ1-1 - TRBV6-5 TGTGCCAGCAGGCGACAGGGTAGGAACACTAAAGCTTTCTTT CASRRQGRNTKAFF
- TRBJ2-7 - TRBV1 TGCACCAGCAGGCGGGAATTCCGGGACAGGTCGATTTACGAGCAGTACTTC CTSRREFRDRSIYEQYF
- TRBJ2-3 - TRBV7-9 TGTGCCAGCAGCCTCCTGGGCGCAGATACGCAGTATTTT CASSLLGADTQYF
TRBD1 TRBJ1-5 - TRBV5-1 TGCGCCAGCAGCTTGGAAGGGGGCGATCAGCCCCAGCATTTT CASSLEGGDQPQHF
TRBD2 TRBJ2-1 - TRBV5-8 TGTGCCAGCAGTCCGGGACTAGCGCGGCGTTCGAGGTACAATGAGCAGTTCTTC CASSPGLARRSRYNEQFF
TRBD2 TRBJ2-1 - TRBV12-5 TGTGCTAGTGGTTTTGGGACTAGCGACTACAATGAGCAGTTCTTC CASGFGTSDYNEQFF
- TRBJ2-2 - TRBV7-2 TGTGCCAGCAGCTCCCCGAGAGCCGGGGAGCTGTTTTTT CASSSPRAGELFF
- TRBJ2-5 few TRBV5-6 TGTGCCAGCAGCTTGGTGGGGGCAGAGACCCAGTACTTC CASSLVGAETQYF
TRBD2 TRBJ2-1 - TRBV9 TGTGCCAGCAGCGACCTAAGCGGGGGCGGCACCTACAATGAGCAGTTCTTC CASSDLSGGGTYNEQFF
TRBD2 TRBJ2-1 few TRBV10-3 TGTGCCATCAGTACCGCGAGCGGGAGAGGGAGAGATGAGCAGTTCTTC CAISTASGRGRDEQFF
TRBD1 TRBJ1-4 few TRBV27 TGTGCCAGCAGTTTATACAGGGGAGGCGAAAAACTGTTTTTT CASSLYRGGEKLFF
- TRBJ2-1 - TRBV28 TGTGCCAGCAGTTTCCTTGGGCTAGCCGGTTACAATGAGCAGTTCTTC CASSFLGLAGYNEQFF
- TRBJ1-1 - TRBV18 TGTGCCAGCTCACCACTTCCGGGGGGGACCACTGAAGCTTTCTTT CASSPLPGGTTEAFF
TRBD2 TRBJ2-5 - TRBV25-1 TGTGCCAGCAGTGATGGATGGGCTAGCGGGTTCCAAGAGACCCAGTACTTC CASSDGWASGFQETQYF
- TRBJ1-4 - TRBV6-1 TGTGCCAGCGGGGCAGGGGAAAGTGAAAAACTGTTTTTT CASGAGESEKLFF
- TRBJ2-7 once TRBV6-1 TGTGCCAGCAGTGAAGCATTGGCTAGCGCCCCCTACGAGCAGTACTTC CASSEALASAPYEQYF
TRBD2 TRBJ2-5 - TRBV7-2 TGTGCCAGCAGCTTACTTAGCGGGAAAGAGACCCAGTACTTC CASSLLSGKETQYF
- TRBJ2-1 - TRBV4-1 TGCGCCAGCAGCCAATTGACTAGTACCTACAATGAGCAGTTCTTC CASSQLTSTYNEQFF
- TRBJ1-1 - TRBV5-1 TGCGCCAGCAGCTTGTTGACAGCCCCAAGTGAAGCTTTCTTT CASSLLTAPSEAFF
- TRBJ2-4 - TRBV13 TGTGCCAGCAGCTTATTTCCCTCCGGGACTCTAAACATTCAGTACTTC CASSLFPSGTLNIQYF
TRBD2 TRBJ2-2 - TRBV10-3 TGTGCCATCAGGGGACTAGCGGGGGCGAACACCGGGGAGCTGTTTTTT CAIRGLAGANTGELFF
TRBD2 TRBJ2-5 few TRBV2 TGTGCCAGCAGTGATAGCGGGAGGGGAATAGAGACCCAGTACTTC CASSDSGRGIETQYF